These 22 T cell receptor beta chains share one sample of origin, sequenced in a study of blood T cell repertoires in COVID-19. The table came from immunoSEQ multiplex PCR; TCRdb's copy has only in-frame clones and leaves some out. This sample has about 340,000 clones; 80% to 95% occur once, and the top ten carry around 20%. Sample: PBMCs or T cells enriched from blood (not recorded which). All receptors derive from a woman in her 30s who had recovered from COVID-19.

The chain employs TRBV28 and TRBJ2-7; 7 nucleotides agree with TRBD2. V gave up 5 bases and J gave up 4 bases; unmatched junction bases: 17. The CDR3 is 17 residues long. The germline gives CDR1 MDHEN, CDR2 SYDVKM. The CDR3 region is CASSQRELVGGMYEQYF. As DNA, the CDR3 is TGTGCCAGCAGTCAGAGAGAGCTAGTGGGGGGGATGTACGAGCAGTACTTC. Full variable domain (missing parts from reference TRBV28 and TRBJ2-7): DVKVTQSSRYLVKRTGEKVFLECVQDMDHENMFWYRQDPGLGLRLIYFSYDVKMKEKGDIPEGYSVSREKKERFSLILESASTNQTSMYLCASSQRELVGGMYEQYFGPGTRLTVT.

There are a few counts of this clone. This chain joins TRBV30 and TRBJ1-2; 9 positions match TRBD1. From germline, CDR1 is GTSNPN and CDR2 SVGIG (reference sequence). Trimming at V came to 3 bases and at J to 5 bases, leaving 4 bases not matched to a gene. CDR3 length equals 13 residues. The CDR3: CAWRGQGQYGYTF. For the CDR3, the DNA is TGTGCCTGGAGGGGACAGGGTCAGTATGGCTACACCTTC.

The chain is built from TRBV28 and TRBJ2-7, with 9 bases that match TRBD2. The trim removed 3 bases at V and 4 bases at J, leaving 13 bases unmatched. This CDR3 comprises 17 residues. CDR1 and CDR2 from the germline V gene are MDHEN and SYDVKM. The CDR3 loop is CASSFNAGGRGRYEQYF. The DNA for the CDR3 is TGTGCCAGCAGTTTTAACGCGGGAGGGAGGGGGCGTTACGAGCAGTACTTC.

The chain recombines TRBV19 with TRBJ1-1; TRBD1 is a possible D gene (6 bases). CDR1 is LNHDA, CDR2 SQIVND, per germline (reference sequence). Trimming took 5 bases from V and 10 from J, leaving 20 bases between them. The CDR3 loop spans 14 amino acids. For the CDR3, the DNA is TGTGCCAGTAGTCCCTTCGGGGGGCTCGAGGGAGCTTTCTTT. Its translation: CASSPFGGLEGAFF.

The chain employs TRBV27 and TRBJ2-3; D gene ambiguous. Trimming shortened V by 7 bases and J by 0 bases, and 17 bases separated the two germline ends. Germline V gives CDR1 MNHEY, CDR2 SMNVEV (reference sequence). The CDR3 length is 16 residues. The CDR3 sequence: CASTDFGETSTDTQYF. CDR3 DNA sequence: TGTGCCAGCACCGATTTTGGAGAAACAAGCACAGATACGCAGTATTTT.

Worth noting for this clone: Other DNA sequences in the same sample also yield this CDR3. The chain has TRBV29-1 and TRBJ2-1; D uncertain. Trimming took off 4 bases at V and 7 bases at J, with 5 bases between the two ends. CDR1 and CDR2 from the germline V gene are SQVTM and ANQGSEA. This CDR3 has 10 amino acids. CDR3 in DNA: TGCAGCGTTGCCATGAATGAGCAGTTCTTC. This codes for CSVAMNEQFF.

This chain joins TRBV11-2 and TRBJ2-7; D unresolved. The germline V gene encodes CDR1 SGHAT and CDR2 FQNNGV. The CDR3 runs to 14 residues. V lost 5 bases and J 2 bases, leaving 13 bases between the germline ends. The CDR3 nucleotides are TGTGCCAGCAGCCGCCTCTCCCAGACCTACGAGCAGTACTTC. Translation: CASSRLSQTYEQYF.

The chain couples TRBV6-1 to TRBJ1-6, with 9 bases that match TRBD1. This CDR3 has 15 amino acids. V trimming: 2 bases; J trimming: 7 bases; junction bases outside the gene matches: 3. Germline V gives CDR1 MNHNS, CDR2 SASEGT. The CDR3 loop reads CASSEMGTGNSPLHF. CDR3 sequence (DNA): TGTGCCAGCAGTGAAATGGGGACAGGGAATTCACCCCTCCACTTT.

This clone has only one observation. This rearrangement joins TRBV5-4 to TRBJ1-6; D call uncertain. CDR1 and CDR2 (germline): SGHNT, YYREEE (reference sequence). V was pared by 0 bases and J by 0 bases, with 4 bases between. The CDR3 has 15 residues. CDR3 sequence (DNA): TGTGCCAGCAGCTTGGGAGGCTCCTATAATTCACCCCTCCACTTT. It yields the protein CASSLGGSYNSPLHF.

The V call is TRBV2, the J call TRBJ1-5; D not certain. Trimming cost V 7 bases and J 0 bases, with 7 bases left between them. The germline V gene has CDR1 SNHLY and CDR2 FYNNEI. This CDR3 region has 13 residues. CDR3 in DNA: TGTGCCAGCAAACAGACTAGCAATCAGCCCCAGCATTTT. Translation: CASKQTSNQPQHF.

This chain connects TRBV13 to TRBJ2-3, with D unresolved. V was clipped by 0 bases and J by 2 bases, with 15 bases between them. The CDR3 covers 17 residues. Per the germline V gene, CDR1 is PRHDT and CDR2 is FYEKMQ (reference sequence). The CDR3 nucleotides are TGTGCCAGCAGCTTAGGGGTAGCTAGTTTTCCCACAGATACGCAGTATTTT. Its protein is CASSLGVASFPTDTQYF.

The gene calls are TRBV15 and TRBJ2-6; maybe TRBD2 (6 bases). Germline CDR1 and CDR2: LNHNV and YYDKDF (reference sequence). The CDR3 runs 18 residues. Trimming took 0 bases from V and 2 from J, leaving 14 bases between them. Here the CDR3 reads CATSRDYMGGTGANVLTF. CDR3 sequence (DNA): TGTGCCACCAGCAGAGATTACATGGGGGGTACTGGGGCCAACGTCCTGACTTTC.

This chain uses TRBV7-8 with TRBJ2-3; maybe TRBD2 (5 bases). Trimming took off 8 bases at V and 5 bases at J, with 17 bases between the two ends. Per the germline V gene, CDR1 is SGHVS and CDR2 is FQNEAQ. The CDR3 length is 14 residues. In nucleotides, the CDR3 is TGTGCCAGCGTCCAAACCGGCGGAGGAGATACGCAGTATTTT. This gives the protein CASVQTGGGDTQYF.

The rearrangement uses TRBV28 and TRBJ1-6, with 9 nucleotides matching TRBD1. Losses at the gene ends were 2 bases for V and 10 bases for J; bases not matched to a gene: 3. The CDR3 loop spans 14 amino acids. CDR1 and CDR2 (germline): MDHEN, SYDVKM. The CDR3 protein is CASSLDRGVSPLHF. CDR3 DNA sequence: TGTGCCAGCAGTTTAGACAGGGGGGTCTCACCCCTCCACTTT.

V and J are TRBV5-4 and TRBJ1-4; the match to TRBD1 covers 9 bases. J gave up 7 bases and V 3 bases, and 10 bases lay outside the gene matches. Germline lookup yields CDR1 SGHNT and CDR2 YYREEE (reference sequence). The CDR3 spans 16 residues. CDR3 coding DNA: TGTGCCAGCAGCTCCGGGGGACAGGGCGGTGGTGAAAAACTGTTTTTT. Its translation is CASSSGGQGGGEKLFF. The full variable domain, with the rest looked up from reference TRBV5-4 and TRBJ1-4, is ETGVTQSPTHLIKTRGQQVTLRCSSQSGHNTVSWYQQALGQGPQFIFQYYREEENGRGNFPPRFSGLQFPNYSSELNVNALELDDSALYLCASSSGGQGGGEKLFFGSGTQLSVL.

This clone has only a few counts. CDR3 nucleotide sequence: TGTGCCAGCAGCTGGGGACAGACCTTAGTGGAGCAGTACTTC. As protein: CASSWGQTLVEQYF. The chain recombines TRBV5-4 with TRBJ2-7; 7 bases fit TRBD1. Germline assignment: CDR1 SGHNT and CDR2 YYREEE (reference sequence). This CDR3 is built from 14 residues. With 3 bases clipped from V and 7 bases from J, the junction kept 10 bases outside the gene matches.

The chain combines TRBV28 with TRBJ2-2; 8 bases line up with TRBD1. The V segment lost 5 bases and the J segment 2 bases; nucleotides outside the gene matches: 7. The CDR3 length is 16 residues. Germline CDR1 and CDR2: MDHEN and SYDVKM. In DNA form, the CDR3 reads TGTGCCAGCAGTCCCCAGGGGGCGCCCAACACCGGGGAGCTGTTTTTT. This encodes CASSPQGAPNTGELFF.

This clone was counted only a few times. The chain uses TRBV18 and TRBJ1-1; maybe TRBD1 (6 bases). The CDR3 is 15 residues long. Looked up from germline, CDR1 is KGHSH and CDR2 is LQKENI. V was pared by 4 bases and J by 0 bases, with 12 bases between. The CDR3 region has the DNA TGTGCCAGCTCACTAACAGGGACGATGAACACTGAAGCTTTCTTT. Amino acid sequence: CASSLTGTMNTEAFF. Full variable domain (rest looked up from reference TRBV18 and TRBJ1-1): NAGVMQNPRHLVRRRGQEARLRCSPMKGHSHVYWYRQLPEEGLKFMVYLQKENIIDESGMPKERFSAEFPKEGPSILRIQQVVRGDSAAYFCASSLTGTMNTEAFFGQGTRLTVV.

This clone was counted between two and nine times. The chain links TRBV6-6 to TRBJ2-7; 8 bases line up with TRBD1. With V trimmed by 6 bases and J by 2 bases, 0 bases remained unmatched. The CDR3 is 12 residues long. CDR1 and CDR2 (germline): MNHNY, SVGAGI (reference sequence). The CDR3 DNA follows: TGTGCCAGCAGGGGACAGGCCTACGAGCAGTACTTC. As protein: CASRGQAYEQYF.

There are a few counts of this clone. The CDR3 coding sequence is TGTGCCAGCTCACCACTCGCCGGGACAGCTACACCGGAGCAGTACTTC. Protein sequence: CASSPLAGTATPEQYF. The chain is built from TRBV18 and TRBJ2-7, with TRBD1 identical over 7 bases. CDR1 KGHSH and CDR2 LQKENI come from the germline V gene. J lost 7 bases, V lost 1 base, and 13 bases had no gene match. This CDR3 has 16 residues. Filled out from reference TRBV18 and TRBJ2-7, the complete variable domain reads NAGVMQNPRHLVRRRGQEARLRCSPMKGHSHVYWYRQLPEEGLKFMVYLQKENIIDESGMPKERFSAEFPKEGPSILRIQQVVRGDSAAYFCASSPLAGTATPEQYFGPGTRLTVT.

This clone has a handful of counts. The V call is TRBV2, the J call TRBJ2-2, with 8 bases that match TRBD1. V was clipped by 4 bases and J by 8 bases; unmatched bases: 9. The V gene's germline CDR1 is SNHLY and CDR2 FYNNEI. This CDR3 comprises 15 residues. The DNA for the CDR3 is TGTGCCAGCAGTGCCGGGACAGGACGAATAGGGGAGCTGTTTTTT. Its protein is CASSAGTGRIGELFF.

The chain recombines TRBV6-2 or TRBV6-3 with TRBJ2-7, with D possibly being TRBD2 (5 bases). Germline CDR1 MNHEY, CDR2 SVGEGT. Deletions cut 4 bases from V and 3 bases from J, with 10 bases between. CDR3 length: 13 residues. The CDR3 loop reads CASSWGDGYEQYF. Here the CDR3 DNA reads TGTGCCAGCAGTTGGGGAGATGGCTACGAGCAGTACTTC.